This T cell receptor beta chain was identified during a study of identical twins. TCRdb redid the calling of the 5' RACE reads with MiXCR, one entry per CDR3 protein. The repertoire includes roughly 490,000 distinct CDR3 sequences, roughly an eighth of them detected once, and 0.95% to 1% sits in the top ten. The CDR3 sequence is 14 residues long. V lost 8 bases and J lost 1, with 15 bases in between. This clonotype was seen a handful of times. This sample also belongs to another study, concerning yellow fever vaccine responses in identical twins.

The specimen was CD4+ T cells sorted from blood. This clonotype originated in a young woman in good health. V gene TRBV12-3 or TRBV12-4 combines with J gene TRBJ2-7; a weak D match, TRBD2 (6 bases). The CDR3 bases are TGTGCCAGCGCCCTGTTGCGGGGTTCCTACGAGCAGTACTTC. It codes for CASALLRGSYEQYF.